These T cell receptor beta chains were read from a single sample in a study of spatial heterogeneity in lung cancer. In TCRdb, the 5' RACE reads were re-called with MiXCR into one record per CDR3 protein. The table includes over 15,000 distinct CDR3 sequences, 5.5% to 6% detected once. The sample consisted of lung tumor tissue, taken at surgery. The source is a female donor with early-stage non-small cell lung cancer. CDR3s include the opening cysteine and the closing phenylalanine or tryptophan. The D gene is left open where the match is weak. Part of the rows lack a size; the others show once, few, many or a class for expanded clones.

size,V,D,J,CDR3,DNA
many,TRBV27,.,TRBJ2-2,CASRRGISPRLNTGELFF,TGTGCCAGCAGGCGCGGGATTTCCCCGCGATTAAACACCGGGGAGCTGTTTTTT
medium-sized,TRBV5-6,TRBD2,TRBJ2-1,CASTALVAGSTYNEQFF,TGTGCCAGCACAGCCCTGGTAGCGGGGTCCACCTACAATGAGCAGTTCTTC
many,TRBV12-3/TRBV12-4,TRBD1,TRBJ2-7,CASSPGGYEQYF,TGTGCCAGCAGTCCAGGGGGCTACGAGCAGTACTTC
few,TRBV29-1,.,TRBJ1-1,CSVGAGWAMNTEAFF,TGCAGCGTTGGGGCAGGATGGGCCATGAACACTGAAGCTTTCTTT
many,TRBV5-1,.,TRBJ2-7,CASSKNPQGIYEQYF,TGCGCCAGCAGCAAGAACCCGCAGGGGATCTACGAGCAGTACTTC
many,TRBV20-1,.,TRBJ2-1,CSASNLVKNEQFF,TGCAGTGCTAGTAACCTAGTTAAGAATGAGCAGTTCTTC
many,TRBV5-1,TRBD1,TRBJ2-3,CASSLNGQGSTDTQYF,TGCGCCAGCAGCCTCAACGGACAGGGAAGCACAGATACGCAGTATTTT
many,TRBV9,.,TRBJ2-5,CASSIQGAGQETQYF,TGTGCCAGCAGCATTCAGGGCGCCGGTCAAGAGACCCAGTACTTC
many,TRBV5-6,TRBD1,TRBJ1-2,CASSSSRQGGYGYTF,TGTGCCAGCAGCAGTAGTAGACAGGGCGGCTATGGCTACACCTTC
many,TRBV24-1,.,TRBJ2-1,CATSDFLGSSYNEQFF,TGTGCCACCAGTGATTTCCTCGGGAGCTCCTACAATGAGCAGTTCTTC
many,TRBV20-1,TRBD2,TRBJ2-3,CSARDSGRPGTTLGTQYF,TGCAGTGCTAGAGATAGTGGGCGGCCCGGGACTACACTCGGGACGCAGTATTTT
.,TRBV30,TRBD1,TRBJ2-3,CAWDRGEWSDTQYF,TGTGCCTGGGACAGGGGGGAGTGGTCAGATACGCAGTATTTT